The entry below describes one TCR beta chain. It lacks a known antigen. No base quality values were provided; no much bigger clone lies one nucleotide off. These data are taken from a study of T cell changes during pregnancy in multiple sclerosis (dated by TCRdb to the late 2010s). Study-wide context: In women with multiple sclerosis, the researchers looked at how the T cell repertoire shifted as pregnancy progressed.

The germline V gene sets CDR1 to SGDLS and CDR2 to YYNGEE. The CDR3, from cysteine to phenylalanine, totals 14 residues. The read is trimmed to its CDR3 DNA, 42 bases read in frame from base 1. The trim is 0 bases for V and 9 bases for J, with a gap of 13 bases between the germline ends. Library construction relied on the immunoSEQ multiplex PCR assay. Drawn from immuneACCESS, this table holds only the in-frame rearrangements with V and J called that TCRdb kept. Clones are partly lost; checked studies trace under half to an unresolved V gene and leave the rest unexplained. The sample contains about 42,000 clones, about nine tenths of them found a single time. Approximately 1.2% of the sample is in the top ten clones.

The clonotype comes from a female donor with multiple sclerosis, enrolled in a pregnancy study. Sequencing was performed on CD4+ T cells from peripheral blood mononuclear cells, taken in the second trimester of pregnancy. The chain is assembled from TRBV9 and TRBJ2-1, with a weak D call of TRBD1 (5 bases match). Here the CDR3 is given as CASSVGTPVAEQFF. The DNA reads TGTGCCAGCAGCGTAGGGACACCGGTTGCTGAGCAGTTCTTC.